These T cell receptor beta chains were read from a single sample in a study of blood T cell repertoires in COVID-19. The data were produced by immunoSEQ multiplex PCR, yet TCRdb's version contains in-frame clones alone and is incomplete. The top ten hold approximately 1% of the sample, which has roughly 160,000 clones, roughly 81% seen once. The sequenced sample was peripheral blood. All receptors derive from a middle-aged man with acute or convalescent COVID-19. CDR3s include the opening cysteine and the closing phenylalanine or tryptophan. The D gene is left open where the match is weak.

TRBD1 TRBV27 CASSSFGQGLSGNTIYF
TRBD1 TRBV2 CASVVDRALAGELFF
. TRBV29-1 CSVAQNYEQYF
TRBD1 TRBV7-3 CASSRDRGSPLHF
. TRBV6-2/TRBV6-3 CASSAGENTEAFF
. TRBV9 CASSASDRRSNEQFF
. TRBV2 CASSDSRGQGGSPLHF
TRBD1 TRBV5-1 CASSPTGGSQPQHF
. TRBV11-2 CASSLSSSNSPLHF
. TRBV18 CASSPQVTTNEKLFF
. TRBV11-2 CASNTGLNTEAFF
. TRBV10-1 CARITSRGQPQHF
. TRBV30 CAWSVQTTDTQYF
TRBD2 TRBV3-1/TRBV3-2 CASSQTSGGENEQFF
TRBD1 TRBV9 CASSVATGGWNEQFF
. TRBV6-5 CASSYSGRFQETQYF
. TRBV5-4 CASSPRLGADYGYTF
. TRBV19 CASSGQGIGNQPQHF
. TRBV7-2 CASSIGGMEKLFF
. TRBV7-3 CASTKSDTPNTGELFF
. TRBV5-6 CASSSSINIQGPNTEAFF
TRBD2 TRBV5-1 CASSLFSGGARNEQFF
TRBD2 TRBV5-8 CASSWGTSGGLTDTQYF
TRBD1 TRBV5-1 CASSEDRGPHEQYF
TRBD2 TRBV5-4 CASSEGLDAYEQYF
. TRBV7-3 CASSVTTGELFF
. TRBV2 CASRDTGPHQPQHF
. TRBV14 CASSPSLGTDTQYF
. TRBV21-1 CASRKAPKAGYGYTF
. TRBV6-5 CASAASMNTEAFF
. TRBV5-1 CASRLGSGANVLTF
TRBD2 TRBV27 CASSSGTSGGSYEQYF
TRBD1 TRBV19 CASSMGRGFNEQYF
. TRBV2 CASSEALEAFF
TRBD1 TRBV27 CASSLGTGGNQPQHF
TRBD1 TRBV25-1 CASSPGQGYEKLFF
. TRBV5-6 CASSLPGRPQHF
. TRBV6-5 CASSYRQAFSYEQYF
TRBD1 TRBV7-6 CASSLGPGGQDTQYF
. TRBV4-1 CASSQPVPDEQYF
. TRBV11-2 CASSLEPVLNTEAFF
TRBD1 TRBV10-2 CASRDRESSYNSPLHF
. TRBV6-5 CASSYGQGFGGYTF
. TRBV10-2 CASSYRNTEAFF
. TRBV28 CASSFGAGNYGYTF
TRBD1 TRBV7-8 CASSTSTGYGNTIYF
. TRBV28 CASSLGRAAGNTIYF
TRBD2 TRBV7-9 CASSLGGGSYNEQFF
. TRBV9 CASSVEGLGLQFF
. TRBV5-6 CASSFYETGYSNEKLFF
TRBD1 TRBV6-2/TRBV6-3 CASSRNLGTVINYGYTF
. TRBV7-8 CASSYRERGPLRVELFF